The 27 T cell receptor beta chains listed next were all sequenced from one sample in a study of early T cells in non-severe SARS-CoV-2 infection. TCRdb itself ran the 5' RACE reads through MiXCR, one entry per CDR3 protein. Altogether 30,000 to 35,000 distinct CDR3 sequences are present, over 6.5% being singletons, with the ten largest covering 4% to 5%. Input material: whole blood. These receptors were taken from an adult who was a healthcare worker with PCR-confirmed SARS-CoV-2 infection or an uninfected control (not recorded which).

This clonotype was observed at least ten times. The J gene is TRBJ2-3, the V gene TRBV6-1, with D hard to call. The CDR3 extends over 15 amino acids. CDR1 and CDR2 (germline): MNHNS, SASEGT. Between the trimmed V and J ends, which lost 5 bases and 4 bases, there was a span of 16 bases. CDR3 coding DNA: TGTGCCAGCAGTCAAAACCTTCTTGAGGCAGATACGCAGTATTTT. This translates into CASSQNLLEADTQYF.

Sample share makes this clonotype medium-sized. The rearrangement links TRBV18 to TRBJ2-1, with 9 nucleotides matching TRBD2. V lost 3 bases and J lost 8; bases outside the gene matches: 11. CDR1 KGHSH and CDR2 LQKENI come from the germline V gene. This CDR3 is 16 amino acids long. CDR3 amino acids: CASSPISGSGSDEQFF. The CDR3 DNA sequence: TGTGCCAGCTCACCTATTAGCGGGAGTGGGTCGGATGAGCAGTTCTTC.

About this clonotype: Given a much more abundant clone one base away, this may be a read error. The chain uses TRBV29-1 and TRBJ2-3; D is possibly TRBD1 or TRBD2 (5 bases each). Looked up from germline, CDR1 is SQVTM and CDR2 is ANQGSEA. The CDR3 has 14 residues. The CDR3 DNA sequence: TGCGGCGTCGCCGGGACGGAGAACACAGATACGCAGTATTTT. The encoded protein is CGVAGTENTDTQYF.

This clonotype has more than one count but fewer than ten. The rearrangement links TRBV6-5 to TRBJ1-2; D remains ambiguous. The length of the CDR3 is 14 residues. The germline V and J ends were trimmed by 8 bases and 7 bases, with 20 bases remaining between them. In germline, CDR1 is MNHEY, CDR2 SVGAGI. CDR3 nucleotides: TGTGCCAGCCAGCCGAGGGAGCGGTTTGGTGGCTACACCTTC. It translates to CASQPRERFGGYTF.

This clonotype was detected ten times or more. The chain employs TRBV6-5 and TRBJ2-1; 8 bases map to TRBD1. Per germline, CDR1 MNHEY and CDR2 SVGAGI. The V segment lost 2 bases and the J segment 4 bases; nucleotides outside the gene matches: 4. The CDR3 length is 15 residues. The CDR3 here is CASSYVQGAYNEQFF. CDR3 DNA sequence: TGTGCCAGCAGTTACGTCCAGGGGGCTTACAATGAGCAGTTCTTC.

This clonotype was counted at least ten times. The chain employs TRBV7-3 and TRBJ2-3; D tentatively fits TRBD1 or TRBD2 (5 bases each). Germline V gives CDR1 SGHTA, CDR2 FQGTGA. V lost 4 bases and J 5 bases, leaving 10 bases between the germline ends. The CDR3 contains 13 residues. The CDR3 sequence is CASSSRDGDTQYF. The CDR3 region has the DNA TGTGCCAGCAGCTCCCGGGACGGAGATACGCAGTATTTT.

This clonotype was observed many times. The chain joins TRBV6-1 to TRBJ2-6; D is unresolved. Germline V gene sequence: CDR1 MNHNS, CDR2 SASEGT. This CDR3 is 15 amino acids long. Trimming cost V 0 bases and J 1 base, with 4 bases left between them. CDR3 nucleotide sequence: TGTGCCAGCAGTGAAGCGTCGTCTGGGGCCAACGTCCTGACTTTC. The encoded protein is CASSEASSGANVLTF.

CDR3 residues: CATSSPPAAPETQYF. The CDR3 DNA reads as TGTGCCACCAGCTCTCCCCCGGCCGCCCCAGAGACCCAGTACTTC. This sequence joins TRBV15 and TRBJ2-5, with no clear D. Germline CDR1 reads LNHNV; CDR2 reads YYDKDF (reference sequence). The V gene lost 5 bases and the J gene lost 4 bases, with 17 bases spanning the gap. CDR3 length equals 15 residues.

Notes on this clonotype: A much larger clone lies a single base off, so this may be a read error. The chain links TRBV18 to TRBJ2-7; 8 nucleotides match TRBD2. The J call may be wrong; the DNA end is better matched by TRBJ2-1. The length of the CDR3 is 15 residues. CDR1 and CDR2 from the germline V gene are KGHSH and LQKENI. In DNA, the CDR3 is TGTGCCAGCTCACCACCGCTAGCGGGTCAGAGGGAGCAGTTCTTC. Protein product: CASSPPLAGQREQFF.

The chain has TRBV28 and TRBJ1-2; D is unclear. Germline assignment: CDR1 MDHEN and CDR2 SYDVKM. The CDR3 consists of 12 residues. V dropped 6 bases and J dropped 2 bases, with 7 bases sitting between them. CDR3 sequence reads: CASRTPNYGYTF. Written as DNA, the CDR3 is TGTGCCAGCAGGACACCGAACTATGGCTACACCTTC.

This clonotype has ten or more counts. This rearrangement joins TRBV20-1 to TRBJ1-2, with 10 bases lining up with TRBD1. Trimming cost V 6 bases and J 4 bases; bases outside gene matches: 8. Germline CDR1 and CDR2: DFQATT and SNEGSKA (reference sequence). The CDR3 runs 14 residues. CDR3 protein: CSATTGGESYGYTF. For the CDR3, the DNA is TGCAGTGCGACGACAGGGGGCGAATCCTATGGCTACACCTTC.

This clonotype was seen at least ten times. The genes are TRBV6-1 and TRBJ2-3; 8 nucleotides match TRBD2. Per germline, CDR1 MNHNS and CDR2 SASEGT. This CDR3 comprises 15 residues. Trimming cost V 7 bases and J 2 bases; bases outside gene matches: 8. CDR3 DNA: TGTGCCAGCATCAGGGTGGGACTAGTCACAGATACGCAGTATTTT. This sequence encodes CASIRVGLVTDTQYF.

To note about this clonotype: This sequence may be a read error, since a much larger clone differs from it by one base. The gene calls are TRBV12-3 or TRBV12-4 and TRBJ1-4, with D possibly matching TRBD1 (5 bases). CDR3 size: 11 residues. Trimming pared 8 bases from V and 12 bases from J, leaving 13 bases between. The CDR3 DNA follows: TGTGCCAGCGGTCAGGGAACCGAACTGTTTTTT. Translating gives CASGQGTELFF.

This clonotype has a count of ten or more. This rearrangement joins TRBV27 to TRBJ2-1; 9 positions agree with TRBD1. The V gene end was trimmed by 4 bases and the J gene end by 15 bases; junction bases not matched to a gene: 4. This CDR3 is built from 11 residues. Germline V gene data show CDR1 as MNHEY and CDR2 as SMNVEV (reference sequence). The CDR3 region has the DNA TGTGCCAGCAGTTATGGGACAGGGCGGTTCTTC. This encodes CASSYGTGRFF.

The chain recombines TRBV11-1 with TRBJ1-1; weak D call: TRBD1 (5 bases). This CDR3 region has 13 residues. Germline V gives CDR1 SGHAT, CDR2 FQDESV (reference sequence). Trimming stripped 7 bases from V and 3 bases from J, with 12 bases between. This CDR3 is CASTAGLDTEAFF. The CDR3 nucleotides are TGTGCCAGCACCGCAGGGTTGGACACTGAAGCTTTCTTT.

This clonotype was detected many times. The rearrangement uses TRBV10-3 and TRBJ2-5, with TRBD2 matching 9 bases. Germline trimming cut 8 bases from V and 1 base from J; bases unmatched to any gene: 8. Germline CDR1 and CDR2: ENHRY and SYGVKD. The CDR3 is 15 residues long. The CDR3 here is CAISPASGTQETQYF. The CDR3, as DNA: TGTGCCATCTCTCCCGCTAGCGGGACCCAAGAGACCCAGTACTTC.

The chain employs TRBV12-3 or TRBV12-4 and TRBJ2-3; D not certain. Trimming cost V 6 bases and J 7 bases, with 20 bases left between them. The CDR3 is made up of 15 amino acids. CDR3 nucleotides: TGTGCCAGCAGCCCAACGGCTTCCAATTCAAATACGCAGTATTTT. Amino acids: CASSPTASNSNTQYF.

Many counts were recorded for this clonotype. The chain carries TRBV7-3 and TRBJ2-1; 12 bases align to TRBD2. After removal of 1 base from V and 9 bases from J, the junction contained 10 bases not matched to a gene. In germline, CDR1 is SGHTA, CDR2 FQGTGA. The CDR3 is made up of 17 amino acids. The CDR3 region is CASSLKGLAGGPGEQFF. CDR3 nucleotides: TGTGCCAGCAGCTTAAAGGGGCTAGCGGGAGGGCCTGGTGAGCAGTTCTTC.

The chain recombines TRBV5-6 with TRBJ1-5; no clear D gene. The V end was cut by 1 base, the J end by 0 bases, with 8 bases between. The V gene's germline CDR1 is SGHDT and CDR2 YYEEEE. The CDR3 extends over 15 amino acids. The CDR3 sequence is CASSLSGPSNQPQHF. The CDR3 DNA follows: TGTGCCAGCAGCTTGAGTGGTCCTAGCAATCAGCCCCAGCATTTT.

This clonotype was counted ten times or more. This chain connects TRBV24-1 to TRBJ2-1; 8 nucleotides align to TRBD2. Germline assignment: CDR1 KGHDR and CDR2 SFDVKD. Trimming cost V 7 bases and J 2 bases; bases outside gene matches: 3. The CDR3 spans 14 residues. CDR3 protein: CATSLAGPYNEQFF. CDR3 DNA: TGTGCCACCAGCCTAGCGGGTCCCTACAATGAGCAGTTCTTC.

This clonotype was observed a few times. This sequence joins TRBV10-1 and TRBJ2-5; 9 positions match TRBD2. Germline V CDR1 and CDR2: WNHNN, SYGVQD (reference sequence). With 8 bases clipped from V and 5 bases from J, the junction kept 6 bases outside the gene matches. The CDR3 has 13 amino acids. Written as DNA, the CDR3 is TGCGCCAGCTCAAGAGGACTAGCGGAGACCCAGTACTTC. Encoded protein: CASSRGLAETQYF.

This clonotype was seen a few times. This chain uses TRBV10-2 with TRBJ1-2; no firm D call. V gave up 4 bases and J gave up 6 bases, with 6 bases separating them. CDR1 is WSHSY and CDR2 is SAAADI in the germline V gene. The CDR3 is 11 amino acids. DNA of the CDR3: TGCGCCAGCAGTGGGCGAGATGGCTACACCTTC. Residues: CASSGRDGYTF.

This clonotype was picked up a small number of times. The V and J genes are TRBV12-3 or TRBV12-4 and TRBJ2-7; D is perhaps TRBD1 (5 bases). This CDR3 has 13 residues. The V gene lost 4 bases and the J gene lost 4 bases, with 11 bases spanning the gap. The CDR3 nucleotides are TGTGCCAGCAGTTCTAGGGGCCAATACGAGCAGTACTTC. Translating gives CASSSRGQYEQYF.

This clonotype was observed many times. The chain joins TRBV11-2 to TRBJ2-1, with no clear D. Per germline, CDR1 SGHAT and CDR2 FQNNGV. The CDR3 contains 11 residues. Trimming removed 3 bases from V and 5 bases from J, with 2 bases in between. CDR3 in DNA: TGTGCCAGCAGCTTTGACAATGAGCAGTTCTTC. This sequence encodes CASSFDNEQFF.

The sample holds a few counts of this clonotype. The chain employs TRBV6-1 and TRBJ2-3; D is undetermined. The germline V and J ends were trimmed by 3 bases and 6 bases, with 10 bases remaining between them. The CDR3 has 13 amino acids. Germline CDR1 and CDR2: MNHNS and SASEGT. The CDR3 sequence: CASSEFSWDTQYF. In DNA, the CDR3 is TGTGCCAGCAGTGAGTTCTCATGGGATACGCAGTATTTT.

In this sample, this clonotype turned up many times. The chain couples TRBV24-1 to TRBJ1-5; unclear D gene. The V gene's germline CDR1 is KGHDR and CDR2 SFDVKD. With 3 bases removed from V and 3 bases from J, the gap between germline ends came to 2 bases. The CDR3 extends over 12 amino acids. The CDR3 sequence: CATSDPNQPQHF. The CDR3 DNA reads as TGTGCCACCAGTGATCCCAATCAGCCCCAGCATTTT.

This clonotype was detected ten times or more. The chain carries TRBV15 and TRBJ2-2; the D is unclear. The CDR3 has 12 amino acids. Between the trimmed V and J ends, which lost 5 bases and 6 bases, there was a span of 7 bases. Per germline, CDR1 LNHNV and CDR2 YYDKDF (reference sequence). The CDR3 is CATSRLAGELFF. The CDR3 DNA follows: TGTGCCACCAGCCGTCTCGCCGGGGAGCTGTTTTTT.